A selection of T cell receptor beta chains follows, all from one sample in a study of cytomegalovirus exposure and HLA in healthy donors. Method: immunoSEQ multiplex PCR; TCRdb's copy keeps in-frame clones and lacks some. The table shows 100,000 to 150,000 clones, with 60% to 85% occurring only once. Sample: PBMCs. The receptors shown here come from a female donor in good health and CMV-seronegative. Each CDR3 is given with its conserved first and last residue. The order of the fields is J gene, clone size, V gene, D gene, CDR3 protein, CDR3 DNA. The D gene is left open where the match is weak. Expanded clones are given a class, and other clones once, few, many or no size at all.

j_gene: TRBJ2-1; abundance: NA; v_gene: TRBV10-3; d_gene: TRBD2; CDR3aa: CAISELAGADNEQFF; CDR3nt: TGTGCCATCAGTGAGCTGGCGGGAGCGGACAATGAGCAGTTCTTC
j_gene: TRBJ2-3; abundance: NA; v_gene: TRBV19; d_gene: NA; CDR3aa: CASIGRNPYTQYF; CDR3nt: TGTGCCAGTATTGGCAGGAACCCTTATACGCAGTATTTT
j_gene: TRBJ2-5; abundance: NA; v_gene: TRBV7-2; d_gene: NA; CDR3aa: CASSFMSKTQYF; CDR3nt: TGTGCCAGCAGCTTCATGAGTAAGACCCAGTACTTC
j_gene: TRBJ2-4; abundance: NA; v_gene: TRBV19; d_gene: NA; CDR3aa: CASSLLRDNKNIQYF; CDR3nt: TGTGCCAGTAGTTTACTCCGGGACAATAAGAATATTCAGTACTTC
j_gene: TRBJ2-3; abundance: NA; v_gene: TRBV6-5; d_gene: NA; CDR3aa: CASTNQADTQYF; CDR3nt: TGTGCCAGCACCAACCAGGCAGATACGCAGTATTTT
j_gene: TRBJ1-1; abundance: NA; v_gene: TRBV5-1; d_gene: NA; CDR3aa: CASSSGQLRTEAFF; CDR3nt: TGCGCCAGCAGCTCCGGACAGTTGCGCACTGAAGCTTTCTTT
j_gene: TRBJ1-2; abundance: NA; v_gene: TRBV27; d_gene: NA; CDR3aa: CASSVSHQANYGYTF; CDR3nt: TGTGCCAGCAGCGTGAGCCATCAAGCTAACTATGGCTACACCTTC
j_gene: TRBJ2-7; abundance: NA; v_gene: TRBV7-8; d_gene: TRBD2; CDR3aa: CASSLEGSSGRKSEQYF; CDR3nt: TGTGCCAGCAGCCTAGAGGGTAGTAGCGGGAGAAAAAGCGAGCAGTACTTC
j_gene: TRBJ1-5; abundance: NA; v_gene: TRBV30; d_gene: NA; CDR3aa: CAWSPGVSFSQPQHF; CDR3nt: TGTGCCTGGAGCCCAGGGGTCTCGTTTTCCCAGCCCCAGCATTTT
j_gene: TRBJ1-1; abundance: NA; v_gene: TRBV5-6; d_gene: NA; CDR3aa: CASSFGSGSTEAFF; CDR3nt: TGTGCCAGCAGCTTTGGCAGTGGTTCTACTGAAGCTTTCTTT
j_gene: TRBJ1-2; abundance: NA; v_gene: TRBV11-2; d_gene: TRBD1; CDR3aa: CASSLGGDSEGPGDTF; CDR3nt: TGTGCCAGCAGCTTAGGGGGGGACAGTGAGGGGCCGGGAGACACCTTC
j_gene: TRBJ2-2; abundance: NA; v_gene: TRBV6-4; d_gene: TRBD2; CDR3aa: CASSSLAGAGTGELFF; CDR3nt: TGTGCCAGCAGCAGTCTAGCGGGAGCGGGCACCGGGGAGCTGTTTTTT
j_gene: TRBJ2-7; abundance: once; v_gene: TRBV5-4; d_gene: TRBD1; CDR3aa: CASSDRQGTSYEQYF; CDR3nt: TGTGCCAGCAGCGATCGACAGGGGACCTCCTACGAGCAGTACTTC
j_gene: TRBJ2-1; abundance: NA; v_gene: TRBV30; d_gene: NA; CDR3aa: CAWRGNEQFF; CDR3nt: TGTGCCTGGCGGGGGAATGAGCAGTTCTTC
j_gene: TRBJ1-4; abundance: NA; v_gene: TRBV4-2; d_gene: NA; CDR3aa: CASSQDKARGNEKLFF; CDR3nt: TGTGCCAGCAGCCAAGATAAAGCGCGCGGTAATGAAAAACTGTTTTTT
j_gene: TRBJ1-1; abundance: NA; v_gene: TRBV29-1; d_gene: NA; CDR3aa: CSVVIPSNTEAFF; CDR3nt: TGCAGCGTTGTAATCCCCTCGAACACTGAAGCTTTCTTT
j_gene: TRBJ2-4; abundance: NA; v_gene: TRBV4-2; d_gene: NA; CDR3aa: CASSTEEGGSQYF; CDR3nt: TGTGCCAGCAGCACAGAAGAGGGCGGCAGTCAGTACTTC
j_gene: TRBJ1-2; abundance: NA; v_gene: TRBV4-2; d_gene: NA; CDR3aa: CASSPQVTSYGYTF; CDR3nt: TGTGCCAGCAGCCCACAGGTGACCTCCTATGGCTACACCTTC
j_gene: TRBJ2-7; abundance: NA; v_gene: TRBV15; d_gene: TRBD1; CDR3aa: CATSREGQGFIEQYF; CDR3nt: TGTGCCACCAGCAGAGAGGGACAGGGATTCATCGAGCAGTACTTC
j_gene: TRBJ1-1; abundance: few; v_gene: TRBV27; d_gene: NA; CDR3aa: CASSLESGRKVAFF; CDR3nt: TGTGCCAGCAGTTTAGAGTCGGGTAGAAAGGTGGCTTTCTTT
j_gene: TRBJ2-5; abundance: NA; v_gene: TRBV18; d_gene: NA; CDR3aa: CASSLRGSGRQETQYF; CDR3nt: TGTGCCAGCTCTCTCCGGGGGAGCGGTAGACAAGAGACCCAGTACTTC
j_gene: TRBJ2-3; abundance: NA; v_gene: TRBV30; d_gene: NA; CDR3aa: CAWKQEGDTQYF; CDR3nt: TGTGCCTGGAAGCAGGAGGGAGATACGCAGTATTTT
j_gene: TRBJ1-1; abundance: NA; v_gene: TRBV28; d_gene: NA; CDR3aa: CASSSYARGTRTEAFF; CDR3nt: TGTGCCAGCAGTTCTTACGCCCGGGGGACGCGGACTGAAGCTTTCTTT
j_gene: TRBJ1-6; abundance: few; v_gene: TRBV5-4; d_gene: NA; CDR3aa: CASSSFFVQGDSPLHF; CDR3nt: TGTGCCAGCAGCTCCTTTTTTGTTCAGGGTGATTCACCCCTCCACTTT
j_gene: TRBJ1-6; abundance: NA; v_gene: TRBV5-1; d_gene: NA; CDR3aa: CASSLERYNSPLHF; CDR3nt: TGCGCCAGCAGCTTGGAACGGTATAATTCACCCCTCCACTTT
j_gene: TRBJ2-7; abundance: NA; v_gene: TRBV7-8; d_gene: TRBD2; CDR3aa: CASSLYVVAKVSRAGGRREQYF; CDR3nt: TGTGCCAGCAGCTTATATGTCGTTGCGAAGGTTTCGAGGGCGGGAGGGCGCAGGGAGCAGTACTTC
j_gene: TRBJ2-2; abundance: NA; v_gene: TRBV7-6; d_gene: NA; CDR3aa: CASSPLGASPTGELFF; CDR3nt: TGTGCCAGCAGCCCGCTTGGGGCCTCACCGACCGGGGAGCTGTTTTTT
j_gene: TRBJ2-5; abundance: NA; v_gene: TRBV28; d_gene: TRBD2; CDR3aa: CATGRGDQETQYF; CDR3nt: TGTGCCACGGGGCGGGGGGACCAAGAGACCCAGTACTTC
j_gene: TRBJ1-4; abundance: NA; v_gene: TRBV28; d_gene: NA; CDR3aa: CASTWGHQAEKLFF; CDR3nt: TGTGCCAGCACCTGGGGGCATCAGGCTGAAAAACTGTTTTTT
j_gene: TRBJ2-5; abundance: NA; v_gene: TRBV6-5; d_gene: NA; CDR3aa: CASSRGRAQETQYF; CDR3nt: TGTGCCAGCAGTCGTGGCAGGGCACAAGAGACCCAGTACTTC
j_gene: TRBJ2-7; abundance: NA; v_gene: TRBV30; d_gene: TRBD2; CDR3aa: CAWMPGGVYEQYF; CDR3nt: TGTGCCTGGATGCCGGGGGGGGTCTACGAGCAGTACTTC
j_gene: TRBJ2-4; abundance: NA; v_gene: TRBV5-1; d_gene: NA; CDR3aa: CASREAVLAKNIQYF; CDR3nt: TGCGCCAGCAGAGAGGCAGTTCTAGCCAAAAACATTCAGTACTTC
j_gene: TRBJ2-4; abundance: NA; v_gene: TRBV29-1; d_gene: TRBD1; CDR3aa: CSVAGTGIQNIQYF; CDR3nt: TGCAGCGTCGCCGGGACAGGGATCCAAAACATTCAGTACTTC
j_gene: TRBJ2-1; abundance: NA; v_gene: TRBV6-6; d_gene: TRBD2; CDR3aa: CASSYSSSGGYNEQFF; CDR3nt: TGTGCCAGCAGTTACTCCTCTAGCGGGGGCTACAATGAGCAGTTCTTC
j_gene: TRBJ1-5; abundance: few; v_gene: TRBV7-2; d_gene: NA; CDR3aa: CASSLVRAQGPQHF; CDR3nt: TGTGCCAGCAGCTTAGTTCGGGCCCAGGGGCCCCAGCATTTT
j_gene: TRBJ2-2; abundance: NA; v_gene: TRBV7-9; d_gene: TRBD1; CDR3aa: CASSRRGPTTGELFF; CDR3nt: TGTGCCAGCAGCCGCAGGGGGCCGACTACCGGGGAGCTGTTTTTT
j_gene: TRBJ2-3; abundance: once; v_gene: TRBV5-8; d_gene: NA; CDR3aa: CASTPLSALIPDTQYF; CDR3nt: TGTGCCAGCACCCCCTTGAGCGCCCTAATCCCAGATACGCAGTATTTT
j_gene: TRBJ2-1; abundance: NA; v_gene: TRBV5-4; d_gene: NA; CDR3aa: CASSPEVHDNEQFF; CDR3nt: TGTGCCAGCAGTCCGGAGGTACACGATAATGAGCAGTTCTTC
j_gene: TRBJ2-5; abundance: NA; v_gene: TRBV5-1; d_gene: NA; CDR3aa: CASSLERVAETQYF; CDR3nt: TGCGCCAGCAGCTTGGAGAGGGTGGCGGAGACCCAGTACTTC
j_gene: TRBJ2-7; abundance: once; v_gene: TRBV15; d_gene: NA; CDR3aa: CATSRDFDRHSYEQYF; CDR3nt: TGTGCCACCAGCAGAGACTTCGACAGACACTCCTACGAGCAGTACTTC
j_gene: TRBJ1-4; abundance: NA; v_gene: TRBV5-1; d_gene: TRBD1; CDR3aa: CASRFRDREEKLFF; CDR3nt: TGCGCCAGCAGGTTCCGGGACAGGGAGGAAAAACTGTTTTTT
j_gene: TRBJ1-6; abundance: NA; v_gene: TRBV7-6; d_gene: NA; CDR3aa: CASSLSGWESYNSPLHF; CDR3nt: TGTGCCAGCAGCTTATCGGGGTGGGAGTCCTATAATTCACCCCTCCACTTT
j_gene: TRBJ1-1; abundance: NA; v_gene: TRBV5-1; d_gene: NA; CDR3aa: CASSLRGFGGRGGIEAFF; CDR3nt: TGCGCCAGCAGCTTGAGGGGTTTCGGGGGGCGCGGGGGGATTGAAGCTTTCTTT
j_gene: TRBJ1-1; abundance: NA; v_gene: TRBV7-6; d_gene: NA; CDR3aa: CASSQQSGSEAFF; CDR3nt: TGTGCCAGCAGCCAGCAATCAGGGTCTGAAGCTTTCTTT
j_gene: TRBJ2-1; abundance: NA; v_gene: TRBV19; d_gene: NA; CDR3aa: CASGLVVGNEQFF; CDR3nt: TGTGCCAGTGGACTGGTGGTGGGGAATGAGCAGTTCTTC
j_gene: TRBJ2-7; abundance: NA; v_gene: TRBV14; d_gene: NA; CDR3aa: CASSQVGIYEQYF; CDR3nt: TGTGCCAGCAGCCAAGTCGGGATCTACGAGCAGTACTTC
j_gene: TRBJ2-7; abundance: NA; v_gene: TRBV5-1; d_gene: TRBD1; CDR3aa: CASSWDSSIYEQYF; CDR3nt: TGCGCCAGCAGCTGGGACAGTTCCATCTACGAGCAGTACTTC
j_gene: TRBJ1-1; abundance: NA; v_gene: TRBV7-9; d_gene: NA; CDR3aa: CASSLGGQTEAFF; CDR3nt: TGTGCCAGCAGCTTAGGAGGACAGACTGAAGCTTTCTTT
j_gene: TRBJ2-2; abundance: NA; v_gene: TRBV10-2; d_gene: NA; CDR3aa: CASTLAGGHGELFF; CDR3nt: TGCGCCAGCACTTTAGCTGGGGGCCACGGGGAGCTGTTTTTT
j_gene: TRBJ2-3; abundance: NA; v_gene: TRBV10-3; d_gene: NA; CDR3aa: CAISPGLPTDTQYF; CDR3nt: TGTGCCATCAGTCCGGGACTCCCGACAGATACGCAGTATTTT
j_gene: TRBJ1-1; abundance: NA; v_gene: TRBV18; d_gene: NA; CDR3aa: CASTTTANTEAFF; CDR3nt: TGTGCCAGCACGACGACAGCGAACACTGAAGCTTTCTTT
j_gene: TRBJ2-5; abundance: NA; v_gene: TRBV19; d_gene: TRBD2; CDR3aa: CASSQGTTRGGETQYF; CDR3nt: TGTGCCAGTAGTCAAGGGACTACCCGAGGAGGGGAGACCCAGTACTTC
j_gene: TRBJ1-1; abundance: NA; v_gene: TRBV5-1; d_gene: TRBD1; CDR3aa: CASSYTGGMNTEAFF; CDR3nt: TGCGCCAGCAGCTATACAGGGGGCATGAACACTGAAGCTTTCTTT
j_gene: TRBJ2-7; abundance: NA; v_gene: TRBV6-5; d_gene: TRBD1; CDR3aa: CASSYGDRDYEQYF; CDR3nt: TGTGCCAGCAGTTACGGCGACAGGGACTACGAGCAGTACTTC
j_gene: TRBJ1-1; abundance: NA; v_gene: TRBV10-3; d_gene: TRBD1; CDR3aa: CAIADRVNTEAFF; CDR3nt: TGTGCCATCGCGGACAGGGTGAACACTGAAGCTTTCTTT
j_gene: TRBJ2-3; abundance: NA; v_gene: TRBV2; d_gene: NA; CDR3aa: CASRVLTARKDTQYF; CDR3nt: TGTGCCAGCAGGGTCCTGACGGCCAGGAAAGATACGCAGTATTTT
j_gene: TRBJ2-1; abundance: NA; v_gene: TRBV2; d_gene: TRBD2; CDR3aa: CASRRLAGEGGEQFF; CDR3nt: TGTGCCAGCAGACGTCTAGCGGGAGAGGGGGGGGAGCAGTTCTTC
j_gene: TRBJ1-4; abundance: NA; v_gene: TRBV7-8; d_gene: NA; CDR3aa: CASSSRDSVEKLFF; CDR3nt: TGTGCCAGCAGCTCCAGGGACTCAGTGGAAAAACTGTTTTTT
j_gene: TRBJ2-3; abundance: NA; v_gene: TRBV4-1; d_gene: NA; CDR3aa: CASSRVGGATDTQYF; CDR3nt: TGCGCCAGCTCTCGAGTAGGGGGGGCGACAGATACGCAGTATTTT